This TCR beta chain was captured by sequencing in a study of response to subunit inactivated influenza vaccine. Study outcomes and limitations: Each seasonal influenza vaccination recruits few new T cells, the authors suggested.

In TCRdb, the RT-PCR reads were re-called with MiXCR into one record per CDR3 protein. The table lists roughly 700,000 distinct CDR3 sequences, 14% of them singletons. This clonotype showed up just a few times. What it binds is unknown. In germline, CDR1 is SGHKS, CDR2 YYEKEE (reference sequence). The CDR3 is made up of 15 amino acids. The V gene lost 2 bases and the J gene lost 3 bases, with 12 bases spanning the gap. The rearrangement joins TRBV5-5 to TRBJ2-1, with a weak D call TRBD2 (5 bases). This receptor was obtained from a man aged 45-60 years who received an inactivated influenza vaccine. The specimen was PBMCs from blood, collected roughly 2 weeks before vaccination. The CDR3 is CASSFRSGVYNEQFF. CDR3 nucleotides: TGTGCCAGCAGCTTCCGCAGCGGTGTCTACAATGAGCAGTTCTTC.